The source of this T cell receptor beta chain is a study of blood T cell repertoires in COVID-19. Across the study: Acute-phase and convalescent COVID-19 samples originated in the United States, Italy and Spain. T cells, B-cell-depleted T cells, or PBMCs provided the cDNA or gDNA that served as material.

Clones were read by immunoSEQ multiplex PCR, and TCRdb kept only the in-frame ones, dropping some. The data show fewer than 150,000 clones, roughly four fifths seen once. Germline V gene lookup returns CDR1 SGHRS and CDR2 YFSETQ. The CDR3 is 14 residues long. V was trimmed by 0 bases and J by 3 bases, leaving 9 bases between them. This chain connects TRBV5-1 to TRBJ1-1; D is undetermined. The specimen was peripheral blood. The sequence was collected from a human donor in a cohort sampled during active COVID-19. CDR3 coding DNA: TGCGCCAGCAGCTTGGCCTCCACAGACACTGAAGCTTTCTTT. It encodes CASSLASTDTEAFF.